This T cell receptor (beta chain) appears in the sequencing data of a study of T cell responses to AZD1222 COVID-19 vaccine. The study, taken as a whole, reports: The sample set comprised mostly white British donors with more females, and clonal diversity was possibly underestimated. Seropositivity was recorded at baseline in only a handful of AZD1222 recipients.

TCRdb's copy holds only in-frame clones and misses some; the assay was immunoSEQ multiplex PCR. The sample holds approximately 140,000 clones, 92% seen once. The CDR3 is 15 residues long. Germline V gene data show CDR1 as KGHSH and CDR2 as LQKENI. Trimming removed 3 bases at V and 0 bases at J, with 12 bases between. Turning to this clone: The antigen is not known.

Here the sequenced sample was peripheral blood, taken 28 days after the second AZD1222 dose. This sequence originates from an adult who received the AZD1222 COVID-19 vaccine. V and J are TRBV18 and TRBJ2-7; no clear D gene. The CDR3 DNA sequence: TGTGCCAGCTCACCGCCCGGGTATAGCTCCTACGAGCAGTACTTC. Translated: CASSPPGYSSYEQYF.